The 18 T cell receptor beta chains given below trace back to one sample, sequenced in a study of T-cell reconstitution after alpha-beta-depleted transplantation in children. Using unique molecular identifiers, the investigators prepared the TCRbeta library. MiXCR, run by TCRdb on the PCR reads, gives a single entry per CDR3 protein. Of more than 450,000 distinct CDR3 sequences in the sample, approximately 20% were seen once. This specimen was PBMCs from the stem cell graft donor, taken from the stem cell graft. The receptors were gathered from a human donor who donated a stem cell graft to a child with acute lymphoblastic leukemia.

The chain recombines TRBV19 with TRBJ2-1; D unresolved. CDR3 size: 14 residues. Germline CDR1 is LNHDA and CDR2 is SQIVND (reference sequence). The V end was cut by 3 bases, the J end by 2 bases, with 8 bases between. The CDR3 sequence: CASSIPFTYNEQFF. The CDR3 DNA reads TGTGCCAGTAGTATCCCGTTTACCTACAATGAGCAGTTCTTC.

The chain has TRBV12-3 or TRBV12-4 and TRBJ2-7, with D unresolved. The CDR3 is 14 amino acids. The germline V and J ends were trimmed by 4 bases and 2 bases, with 12 bases remaining between them. Here the CDR3 DNA reads TGTGCCAGCAGTTACGGACCCGGCGCCTACGAGCAGTACTTC. Translation: CASSYGPGAYEQYF.

The chain combines TRBV20-1 with TRBJ1-5, with 7 bases lining up with TRBD1. Germline V lookup: CDR1 DFQATT, CDR2 SNEGSKA (reference sequence). Trimming at V came to 0 bases and at J to 3 bases, leaving 5 bases not matched to a gene. This CDR3 contains 15 residues. For the CDR3, the DNA is TGCAGTGCTAGAGACCAGGGACAGCACAATCAGCCCCAGCATTTT. Translation gives CSARDQGQHNQPQHF.

The chain links TRBV7-8 to TRBJ2-3; 12 bases match TRBD2. Trimming removed 3 bases from V and 4 bases from J; junction bases left unmatched: 5. The CDR3 loop spans 16 amino acids. Germline CDR1 reads SGHVS; CDR2 reads FQNEAQ. CDR3 bases: TGTGCCAGCAGCTTTTCGACTAGCGGGAGAGCAGATACGCAGTATTTT. Its translation is CASSFSTSGRADTQYF.

The CDR3, as DNA: TGCGCCAGCAGCTACGACTCTAGCGGGGGTGCTTACTTC. Translated, it gives CASSYDSSGGAYF. This sequence joins TRBV5-1 and TRBJ2-7, with TRBD2 matching 10 bases. There are 13 residues in the CDR3. From germline, CDR1 is SGHRS and CDR2 YFSETQ. Losses at the gene ends were 3 bases for V and 13 bases for J; bases not matched to a gene: 10.

This clonotype has only a few counts. Relative to the germline gene, one junction end is altered; a read error may explain this. The rearrangement joins TRBV7-3 to TRBJ2-1, with D unresolved. Germline CDR1 SGHTA, CDR2 FQGTGA. The CDR3 is made up of 13 amino acids. CDR3 amino acids: CASSLTTRSEQFF. Written as DNA, the CDR3 is TGTGCCAGCAGCCTAACCACAAGGAGTGAGCAGTTCTTC.

This chain joins TRBV10-3 and TRBJ2-1; 9 bases are shared with TRBD2. Germline V gene lookup returns CDR1 ENHRY and CDR2 SYGVKD. With V trimmed by 3 bases and J by 6 bases, 9 bases remained unmatched. The CDR3 loop spans 16 amino acids. The CDR3 sequence: CAISELVAGVSNEQFF. Written as DNA, the CDR3 is TGTGCCATCAGTGAATTGGTAGCGGGAGTATCCAATGAGCAGTTCTTC.

J is TRBJ2-3 and V is TRBV15, with D possibly TRBD1 on 5 matching bases. CDR3 length: 19 amino acids. Germline CDR1 LNHNV, CDR2 YYDKDF (reference sequence). The V end lost 4 bases, the J end lost 0 bases, and 23 bases lay between the germline ends. CDR3 DNA sequence: TGTGCCACCAGCAAGACCCCCGACAGAGCGATAACTAGCACAGATACGCAGTATTTT. Translation: CATSKTPDRAITSTDTQYF.

This chain connects TRBV5-6 to TRBJ2-1, with 14 bases that match TRBD2. Trimming cost V 5 bases and J 10 bases; bases outside gene matches: 8. This CDR3 contains 15 residues. The germline gives CDR1 SGHDT, CDR2 YYEEEE. CDR3 sequence (DNA): TGTGCCAGCAGTTCGAGACTAGCGGGAGGGTGGGAGCAGTTCTTC. Translated, it gives CASSSRLAGGWEQFF.

There are a few counts of this clonotype. CDR3 nucleotide sequence: TGTGCCACCAGCCCCGGGGAGAATGAGCAGTTCTTC. Protein: CATSPGENEQFF. The chain is built from TRBV15 and TRBJ2-1, with D possibly TRBD2 on 5 matching bases. The CDR3 is made up of 12 amino acids. The V and J ends lost 5 bases and 7 bases respectively, with 9 bases between them. CDR1 and CDR2 (germline): LNHNV, YYDKDF (reference sequence).

This clonotype was detected a few times. V and J are TRBV29-1 and TRBJ2-1; D is unclear. Germline CDR1 reads SQVTM; CDR2 reads ANQGSEA. The ends were cut back, 0 bases at V and 3 bases at J, with 15 bases in the middle. CDR3 length equals 16 residues. The CDR3 region is CSVEDPQAALYNEQFF. The CDR3 DNA sequence: TGCAGCGTTGAAGATCCCCAGGCGGCCCTCTACAATGAGCAGTTCTTC.

V gene TRBV20-1 combines with J gene TRBJ2-1; 7 bases line up with TRBD2. This CDR3 spans 14 amino acids. After removal of 5 bases from V and 0 bases from J, the junction contained 4 bases not matched to a gene. The germline V gene has CDR1 DFQATT and CDR2 SNEGSKA (reference sequence). CDR3 protein: CSARTRNSYNEQFF. CDR3 bases: TGCAGTGCTCGGACTAGAAACTCCTACAATGAGCAGTTCTTC.

The chain recombines TRBV18 with TRBJ1-2; D gene uncertain. The length of the CDR3 is 12 residues. Per the germline V gene, CDR1 is KGHSH and CDR2 is LQKENI. V was trimmed by 3 bases and J by 7 bases, leaving 9 bases between them. DNA of the CDR3: TGTGCCAGCTCACCCGCAGTGGGTGGCTACACCTTC. This sequence encodes CASSPAVGGYTF.

This chain connects TRBV5-1 to TRBJ2-1; perhaps TRBD2 as D (6 bases). V was cut by 2 bases and J by 0 bases, with 12 bases left in between. This CDR3 comprises 16 residues. Germline CDR1 reads SGHRS; CDR2 reads YFSETQ. Here the CDR3 reads CASSFGGESSYNEQFF. The CDR3 DNA reads as TGCGCCAGCAGCTTCGGCGGGGAGAGCTCCTACAATGAGCAGTTCTTC.

This chain connects TRBV12-3 or TRBV12-4 to TRBJ1-2; 10 positions match TRBD1. Germline trimming cut 6 bases from V and 5 bases from J; bases unmatched to any gene: 9. The CDR3 has 15 residues. CDR3 sequence reads: CASRQEVGQGYGYTF. CDR3 nucleotide sequence: TGTGCCAGCAGACAGGAAGTGGGACAGGGGTATGGCTACACCTTC.

This rearrangement joins TRBV15 to TRBJ1-1, with D perhaps TRBD1 (6 bases). The CDR3 runs 15 residues. CDR1 and CDR2 from the germline V gene are LNHNV and YYDKDF (reference sequence). The V end was cut by 3 bases, the J end by 1 base, with 12 bases between. Here the CDR3 DNA reads TGTGCCACCAGCAGGGCCGCGGACAGGAACACTGAAGCTTTCTTT. Amino acids: CATSRAADRNTEAFF.

The chain combines TRBV12-3 or TRBV12-4 with TRBJ1-1; TRBD1 agrees at 8 bases. The CDR3 has 14 residues. The J segment lost 5 bases and the V segment lost 9 bases, leaving 11 bases of the junction unmatched. DNA for the CDR3: TGTGCCAGATTGCGTCAGGGGGCGAATACTGAAGCTTTCTTT. This encodes CARLRQGANTEAFF.

V gene TRBV6-5 combines with J gene TRBJ1-5, with D unresolved. Germline-derived CDR1 and CDR2 are MNHEY and SVGAGI. This CDR3 spans 13 amino acids. V lost 5 bases and J lost 5, with 10 bases in between. The DNA of the CDR3 is TGTGCCAGCAGTCCCGTTATGCATCAGCCCCAGCATTTT. Amino acids: CASSPVMHQPQHF.